This T cell receptor (beta chain) is from a study of blood T cell repertoires in COVID-19. At the level of the study: The study drew acute and convalescent COVID-19 samples from the United States, Italy and Spain. Sources were T cells, B-cell-depleted T cells, or PBMCs; the material itself was cDNA or gDNA.

The CDR3 loop spans 12 amino acids. Trimming removed 4 bases from V and 7 bases from J, with 11 bases in between. CDR1 MDHEN and CDR2 SYDVKM come from the germline V gene. How the authors handled the data: How many nucleated cells were present was estimated from reference gene primer amplification. Using immunoSEQ multiplex PCR, the repertoire was profiled, and TCRdb retains in-frame clones only, with some absent. The D gene and trimming were derived from the DNA, and the V and J assignments and clone size from that table. In the table there are over 70,000 clones, around 85% of which are singletons.

This receptor was taken from an older man with acute or convalescent COVID-19. The genes are TRBV28 and TRBJ2-7; maybe TRBD2 (5 bases). Sequencing was done on a sample of peripheral blood. The CDR3 is CASSSGSGEQYF. The CDR3 DNA reads TGTGCCAGCAGTTCGGGGTCGGGTGAGCAGTACTTC.